This TCR beta chain was observed in a study of cytomegalovirus exposure and HLA in healthy donors (dated by TCRdb to about 2017). Looking at the study overall: According to a later analysis, the roughly 120 validation repertoires were produced on the same platform as the 700 or so repertoires of the first cohort. To predict cytomegalovirus infection status, the study brought together high-throughput TCR immunosequencing, statistical association of individual TCRs with disease status, and machine learning. The study aimed to test whether cataloging public T cell receptors could reveal signatures of past pathogen exposure. Along with the roughly 610-subject first cohort, a separate validation cohort of around 120 different subjects was used. What the authors observed across the whole study: Cytomegalovirus status was reported to be diagnosed by the classifier with high specificity and sensitivity in both the original and validation cohorts. The authors suggested that the approach could potentially be extended to other disease states and immunological phenotypes. A total of 150 to 200 TCR beta chains were listed by the study as associated with cytomegalovirus. In a later analysis, TCRs clustered in the first cohort were found to also tend to co-occur in the roughly 120 validation repertoires, with 85% to 95% of cluster scores above 0. Three of the identified cytomegalovirus-associated TCR beta chains were confirmed in vitro to be specific for cytomegalovirus antigens. Across donors, most TCR sequences were observed very rarely, whereas some public TCRs were present in many individuals. All 120 or so repertoires were used to score co-occurrence in the validation cohort in a later analysis, because that analysis had no HLA typing for the cohort.

Separate from the approximately 700-subject first cohort, the validation cohort of around 130 subjects was the group to which the donors belonged. The library was built by means of the immunoSEQ multiplex PCR assay. Per the source publication's procedure: A statistical classification framework was built to diagnose cytomegalovirus status from the catalog of TCR beta chain sequences. In its TCRdb copy, this immuneACCESS table keeps in-frame sequences only and misses some clones. Where compared with another copy, unresolved V genes explain less than half of these, and the others have no known cause. V and J calls plus clone size are reproduced from that table; the DNA served to infer D and trimming. Recorded for this sample are more than 85,000 clones; 70% to 90% of them occurred a single time. The ten largest clones take up 4% of the sample. The CDR3 measures 14 amino acids from cysteine to phenylalanine. Only the CDR3 DNA is retained, 42 bases long and in frame from the first base. A distance of 8 bases separates the germline ends of V and J, which lose 2 bases and 0 bases respectively. The CDR1 and CDR2 encoded by the germline V gene are SGHDT and YYEEEE.

Remarks on this clone: The antigen it binds to is not known. The sample holds no much larger clone one base away, and base qualities are not on file.

Sequenced input: PBMCs. The sequence links TRBV5-6 to TRBJ1-1; a tentative D match to TRBD1 spans 6 bases. This receptor was identified in a woman between 18 and 29 years old in good health and CMV-seropositive. The nucleotide sequence is given as TGTGCCAGCAGCTTTCCAGGGGTGAACACTGAAGCTTTCTTT. This gives the protein CASSFPGVNTEAFF.